Following are 21 T cell receptor beta chains from one sample sequenced in a study of Ad26.COV2.S vaccination and SARS-CoV-2 variants. Here immunoSEQ multiplex PCR was the method, and the copy in TCRdb shows in-frame clones only, minus some. The profile shows approximately 360,000 clones, 80% to 90% of them singletons. Described treatment: 19 received Ad26.COV2.S at low or high dose, single or two shots; a few received placebo; per-sample allocation not given. The samples were gathered on day 63 after the first injection of vaccine or placebo. This material consisted of peripheral blood, taken in a trial of Ad26.COV2.S vaccine versus placebo. The source of these receptors is a person between 18 and 59 years old who received the Ad26.COV2.S COVID-19 vaccine or a placebo.

This clone was counted a single time. The chain joins TRBV15 to TRBJ2-7, with 7 bases that match TRBD1. Per the germline V gene, CDR1 is LNHNV and CDR2 is YYDKDF (reference sequence). The V segment lost 0 bases and the J segment 2 bases; nucleotides outside the gene matches: 10. The CDR3 extends over 17 amino acids. As DNA, the CDR3 is TGTGCCACCAGCAGAGATATGGTTTGGCAGGGGGCCTACGAGCAGTACTTC. It specifies CATSRDMVWQGAYEQYF.

This chain connects TRBV4-1 to TRBJ1-1, with a tentative D call TRBD1 (5 bases). This CDR3 has 14 amino acids. Between the trimmed V and J ends, which lost 5 bases and 8 bases, there was a span of 18 bases. CDR1 and CDR2 (germline): MGHRA, YSYEKL. The CDR3 coding sequence is TGCGCCAGCAGCTTTCACTGGGACGCTGCCGAAGCTTTCTTT. Translating gives CASSFHWDAAEAFF.

This clone was seen a few times. The J gene is TRBJ2-7, the V gene TRBV11-2; D not resolved. This CDR3 is 14 amino acids long. Germline CDR1 and CDR2: SGHAT and FQNNGV. V shed 3 bases and J shed 0 bases, with 9 bases lying between them. CDR3 in amino acids: CASSFSDGSYEQYF. As DNA, the CDR3 is TGTGCCAGCAGCTTTAGTGACGGCTCCTACGAGCAGTACTTC.

The chain carries TRBV6-5 and TRBJ1-3; D is unclear. V shed 6 bases and J shed 0 bases, with 12 bases lying between them. Germline loops: CDR1 MNHEY, CDR2 SVGAGI. The CDR3 spans 15 residues. DNA for the CDR3: TGTGCCAGCAGACTAGACGGGAGCTCTGGAAACACCATATATTTT. Its protein product is CASRLDGSSGNTIYF.

The chain joins TRBV4-1 to TRBJ1-1; no firm D call. This CDR3 region has 15 residues. With 3 bases removed from V and 4 bases from J, the gap between germline ends came to 15 bases. CDR1 and CDR2 (germline): MGHRA, YSYEKL. The CDR3 bases are TGCGCCAGCAGCCAGGCCGCCACCATGGGCACTGAAGCTTTCTTT. The encoded protein is CASSQAATMGTEAFF.

The chain has TRBV29-1 and TRBJ2-5, with TRBD1 matching over 7 bases. CDR1 and CDR2 from the germline V gene are SQVTM and ANQGSEA. V was pared by 4 bases and J by 2 bases, with 4 bases of the junction left unmatched. There are 13 residues in the CDR3. The CDR3 DNA is TGCAGCGTTGGCGGACAGGTACAAGAGACCCAGTACTTC. Its translation is CSVGGQVQETQYF. The variable domain in full, with the rest retrieved from reference TRBV29-1 and TRBJ2-5, is SAVISQKPSRDICQRGTSLTIQCQVDSQVTMMFWYRQQPGQSLTLIATANQGSEATYESGFVIDKFPISRPNLTFSTLTVSNMSPEDSSIYLCSVGGQVQETQYFGPGTRLLVL.

V and J are TRBV5-1 and TRBJ2-7; TRBD1 or TRBD2 may be the D gene (5 bases each). The germline V gene has CDR1 SGHRS and CDR2 YFSETQ. This CDR3 region has 17 residues. Trimming removed 0 bases from V and 2 bases from J, with 18 bases in between. The CDR3 protein is CASSLAPGTAAAYEQYF. The CDR3 DNA reads TGCGCCAGCAGCTTGGCCCCCGGGACGGCCGCGGCCTACGAGCAGTACTTC.

This sequence joins TRBV9 and TRBJ1-6; 7 bases align to TRBD1. Germline V gene sequence: CDR1 SGDLS, CDR2 YYNGEE. V was clipped by 3 bases and J by 10 bases; unmatched bases: 4. The CDR3 extends over 13 amino acids. The CDR3 sequence: CASSGQGLSPLHF. DNA for the CDR3: TGTGCCAGCAGCGGACAGGGACTGTCACCCCTCCACTTT.

The chain is built from TRBV5-1 and TRBJ1-6; TRBD1 matches at 7 bases. V dropped 1 base and J dropped 9; count of bases not matched to a gene: 10. This CDR3 is built from 16 residues. Germline V gene lookup returns CDR1 SGHRS and CDR2 YFSETQ. In nucleotides, the CDR3 is TGCGCCAGCAGCTTGCGGTCGACAGGGACAAGTTCACCCCTCCACTTT. It is translated as CASSLRSTGTSSPLHF. The entire variable domain, with the rest obtained from reference TRBV5-1 and TRBJ1-6, is as follows: KAGVTQTPRYLIKTRGQQVTLSCSPISGHRSVSWYQQTPGQGLQFLFEYFSETQRNKGNFPGRFSGRQFSNSRSEMNVSTLELGDSALYLCASSLRSTGTSSPLHFGNGTRLTVT.

This chain connects TRBV5-1 to TRBJ1-3, with D maybe TRBD1 (5 bases). V was clipped by 3 bases and J by 2 bases, with 15 bases between them. CDR3 length: 16 residues. CDR1 and CDR2 (germline): SGHRS, YFSETQ. CDR3 DNA sequence: TGCGCCAGCAGCTGGGACCCGTTTCAGCCTGGAAACACCATATATTTT. It yields the protein CASSWDPFQPGNTIYF.

As regards this clone: A much bigger clone sits one base away, suggesting this may be a read error. The same CDR3 arises from other DNA sequences in this sample as well. J is TRBJ2-5 and V is TRBV2; D ambiguous. The V gene's germline CDR1 is SNHLY and CDR2 FYNNEI. The CDR3 totals 11 residues. V lost 6 bases and J lost 1, with 3 bases in between. DNA of the CDR3: TGTGCCAGCAGCCTCCAAGAGACCCAGTACTTC. This sequence encodes CASSLQETQYF. Full variable domain (missing parts from reference TRBV2 and TRBJ2-5): EPEVTQTPSHQVTQMGQEVILRCVPISNHLYFYWYRQILGQKVEFLVSFYNNEISEKSEIFDDQFSVERPDGSNFTLKIRSTKLEDSAMYFCASSLQETQYFGPGTRLLVL.

The chain couples TRBV7-6 to TRBJ1-2; maybe TRBD1 (5 bases). Germline CDR1 SGHVS, CDR2 FNYEAQ. Deletions cut 5 bases from V and 0 bases from J, with 16 bases between. The CDR3 length is 16 residues. For the CDR3, the DNA is TGTGCCAGCAGCCCCCTTCCACGGGGGGCTAACTATGGCTACACCTTC. Protein sequence: CASSPLPRGANYGYTF.

CDR3 bases: TGTGCCAGCAGCTCTCAGCTCATGGGGCCGGCGTCCTCTGGAAACACCATATATTTT. Translating it yields CASSSQLMGPASSGNTIYF. This sequence joins TRBV7-3 and TRBJ1-3; maybe TRBD1 (5 bases). V shed 4 bases and J shed 0 bases, with 22 bases lying between them. The CDR3 totals 19 residues. Germline CDR1 SGHTA, CDR2 FQGTGA.

The V gene is TRBV7-3, the J gene TRBJ1-1; D uncertain. This CDR3 has 13 residues. Germline V gives CDR1 SGHTA, CDR2 FQGTGA. V was clipped by 5 bases and J by 3 bases, with 10 bases between them. CDR3 in amino acids: CASSPTDDTEAFF. The CDR3 DNA follows: TGTGCCAGCAGCCCCACGGACGACACTGAAGCTTTCTTT.

The chain links TRBV6-2 or TRBV6-3 to TRBJ1-5; 8 bases are shared with TRBD1. The CDR3 runs to 18 residues. The junction had 12 bases not matched to a gene; V was cut back by 5 bases and J by 0 bases. Germline V gene sequence: CDR1 MNHEY, CDR2 SVGEGT. The CDR3 DNA follows: TGTGCCAGCAGTCCACCGACAGGGGTGGTAAATAGCAATCAGCCCCAGCATTTT. This sequence encodes CASSPPTGVVNSNQPQHF.

The chain recombines TRBV3-1 (or the pseudogene TRBV3-2) with TRBJ2-7; D might be TRBD1 (5 bases). Trimming shortened V by 3 bases and J by 5 bases, and 11 bases separated the two germline ends. The CDR3 loop spans 13 amino acids. Germline V CDR1 and CDR2: LGHDT, YNNKEL (reference sequence). CDR3 loop: CASSQAGPDEQYF. The DNA of the CDR3 is TGTGCCAGCAGCCAGGCAGGGCCGGACGAGCAGTACTTC.

The V call is TRBV5-1, the J call TRBJ2-5, with D possibly being TRBD2 (5 bases). The CDR3 is made up of 14 amino acids. The V and J ends lost 1 base and 4 bases respectively, with 11 bases between them. Germline values: CDR1 SGHRS, CDR2 YFSETQ. The CDR3 reads CASSLIETTETQYF. As DNA, the CDR3 is TGCGCCAGCAGCTTGATTGAGACTACAGAGACCCAGTACTTC.

This chain joins TRBV18 and TRBJ2-5, with 12 bases that match TRBD2. After removal of 4 bases from V and 4 bases from J, the junction contained 7 bases not matched to a gene. CDR1 and CDR2 (germline): KGHSH, LQKENI. The CDR3 contains 16 residues. Written as DNA, the CDR3 is TGTGCCAGCTCACTACGACTAGCGGGAGAGGGAGAGACCCAGTACTTC. Its protein is CASSLRLAGEGETQYF.

This chain links TRBV9 with TRBJ2-1, with D unresolved. The CDR3 extends over 12 amino acids. Between the trimmed V and J ends, which lost 4 bases and 12 bases, there was a span of 14 bases. CDR1 and CDR2 from the germline V gene are SGDLS and YYNGEE. The CDR3 region has the DNA TGTGCCAGCAGCTTACCCTCACAATGGCAGTTCTTC. As protein: CASSLPSQWQFF.

The chain uses TRBV6-1 and TRBJ1-2; TRBD1 is a possible D gene (5 bases). The V end lost 3 bases, the J end lost 4 bases, and 12 bases lay between the germline ends. The CDR3 is made up of 14 amino acids. From germline, CDR1 is MNHNS and CDR2 SASEGT. This CDR3 is CASSDRGRGYGYTF. DNA for the CDR3: TGTGCCAGCAGTGATCGGGGAAGGGGCTATGGCTACACCTTC.

This clone was seen a single time. This sequence joins TRBV12-3 or TRBV12-4 and TRBJ2-2; D ambiguous. V was pared by 4 bases and J by 6 bases, with 9 bases between. The CDR3 length is 13 residues. The CDR3 region is CASSSTIPGELFF. The CDR3 coding sequence is TGTGCCAGCAGTTCCACTATCCCCGGGGAGCTGTTTTTT.